This TCR beta chain appears in the sequencing data of a study of blood T cell repertoires in COVID-19. Study context: The United States, Italy and Spain were the sources of the acute and convalescent COVID-19 samples. T cells, B-cell-depleted T cells, or PBMCs supplied cDNA or gDNA.

Original processing notes: Reference gene primers were amplified, and this amplification served to estimate nucleated cell counts. Sequencing was performed with immunoSEQ multiplex PCR; in TCRdb, only in-frame clones are kept and a portion is missing. V and J calls and clone size are as listed in that table; D and trimming were resolved from the DNA. Here the sample spans some 240,000 clones, 84% being singletons. This CDR3 is built from 13 residues. Germline lookup yields CDR1 GTSNPN and CDR2 SVGIG (reference sequence). Trimming left V 2 bases short and J 7 bases short, with 15 bases between. The V and J genes are TRBV30 and TRBJ2-7; the D gene is possibly TRBD2 (6 bases). The sequencing sample was made of peripheral blood. The sequence came from a woman aged 40 to 50 who had recovered from COVID-19. The CDR3 coding sequence is TGTGCCTGGAGTCCCCGCCACGGAGGGGAGCAGTACTTC. It is translated as CAWSPRHGGEQYF.